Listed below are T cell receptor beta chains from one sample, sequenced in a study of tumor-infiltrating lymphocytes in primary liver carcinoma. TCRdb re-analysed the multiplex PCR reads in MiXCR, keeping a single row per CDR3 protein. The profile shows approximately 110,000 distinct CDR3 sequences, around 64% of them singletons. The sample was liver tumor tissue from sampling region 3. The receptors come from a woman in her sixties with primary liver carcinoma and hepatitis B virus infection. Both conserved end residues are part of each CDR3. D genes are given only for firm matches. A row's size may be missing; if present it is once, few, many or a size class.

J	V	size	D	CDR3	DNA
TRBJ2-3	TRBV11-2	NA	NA	CASSSVCGRSPTDTQYF	TGTGCCAGCAGCTCCGTGTGTGGCAGGAGCCCCACAGATACGCAGTATTTT
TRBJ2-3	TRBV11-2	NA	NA	CTSSPRTGPDTQYF	TGTACCAGCAGCCCTCGGACTGGCCCAGATACGCAGTATTTT
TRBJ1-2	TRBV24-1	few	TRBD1	CATSDPTGGDYGYTF	TGTGCCACCAGTGATCCGACAGGGGGGGACTATGGCTACACTTTC
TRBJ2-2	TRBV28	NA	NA	CASSLPKERDTGELFF	TGTGCCAGCAGTTTACCCAAGGAAAGAGACACCGGGGAGCTGTTTTTT
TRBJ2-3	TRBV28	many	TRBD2	CASRSWGEGADTQYF	TGTGCCAGCCGATCTTGGGGGGAGGGCGCAGATACGCAGTATTTT
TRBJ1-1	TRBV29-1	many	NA	CSVQSTGTYNTEAFF	TGCAGCGTCCAATCCACCGGGACGTACAACACTGAAGCTTTCTTT
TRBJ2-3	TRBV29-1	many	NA	CSVDMGTDTQYF	TGCAGCGTTGACATGGGCACAGATACGCAGTATTTT
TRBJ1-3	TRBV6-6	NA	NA	CASSYSARGSGNTIYF	TGTGCCAGCAGTTACTCGGCAAGGGGCTCTGGAAACACCATATATTTT
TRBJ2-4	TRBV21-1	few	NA	CASSQSKAKNIQYF	TGTGCCAGCAGTCAAAGTAAAGCCAAAAACATTCAGTACTTC
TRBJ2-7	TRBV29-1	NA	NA	CSVSQGMMAYGQYF	TGCAGCGTGTCTCAGGGGATGATGGCCTACGGGCAGTACTTC
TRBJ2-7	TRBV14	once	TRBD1	CASRPGQSSYEQCF	TGTGCCAGCCGACCGGGACAGAGCTCCTACGAGCAGTGCTTC
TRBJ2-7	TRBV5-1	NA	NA	CASSLADGTAYEQYF	TGCGCCAGCAGCTTGGCTGACGGGACCGCCTACGAGCAGTACTTC
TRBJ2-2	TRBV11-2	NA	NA	CTSSLEPGAHGELFF	TGCACCAGCAGCTTAGAGCCAGGGGCGCACGGGGAGCTGTTTTTT
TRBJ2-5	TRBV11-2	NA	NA	CASSLMAGEGETQCF	TGTGCCAGCAGCTTAATGGCAGGGGAAGGGGAGACCCAGTGCTTC
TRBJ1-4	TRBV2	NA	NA	CASSGTQGNEKLFF	TGTGCCAGCAGTGGGACGCAGGGTAATGAAAAACTGTTTTTT
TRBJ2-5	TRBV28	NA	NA	CASSLRHEYQETQYF	TGTGCCAGCAGTTTACGCCACGAGTACCAAGAGACCCAGTACTTC
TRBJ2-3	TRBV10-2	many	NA	CASSESIADTQYF	TGCGCCAGCAGTGAGTCGATCGCAGATACGCAGTATTTT
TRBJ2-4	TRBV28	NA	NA	CASELSSSNIRYF	TGTGCCAGCGAACTTTCTAGCAGCAACATTCGGTACTTC
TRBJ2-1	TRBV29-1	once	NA	CSARPGLSHDEQFF	TGCAGTGCTCGGCCGGGACTTAGCCACGATGAGCAGTTCTTC
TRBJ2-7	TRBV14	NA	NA	CASSHKAESYEQCF	TGTGCCAGCAGCCACAAGGCTGAGTCCTACGAGCAGTGCTTC
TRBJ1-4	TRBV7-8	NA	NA	CVSSLGLGEKLFF	TGTGTCAGCAGCTTGGGATTGGGGGAAAAACTGTTTTTC
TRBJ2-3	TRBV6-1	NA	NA	CASGDGGPTDTQYF	TGTGCCAGCGGTGATGGTGGTCCTACAGATACGCAGTATTTT
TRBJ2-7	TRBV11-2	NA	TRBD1	CASRSDRGYEQYF	TGCGCCAGCAGATCTGACAGGGGCTACGAGCAGTACTTC
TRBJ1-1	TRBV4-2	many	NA	CASSLRGRGTEAFF	TGTGCCAGCAGCCTAAGGGGGAGGGGGACTGAAGCTTTCTTT
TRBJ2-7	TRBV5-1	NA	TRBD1	CASRPMMGQVFYEQYF	TGCGCCAGCAGGCCCATGATGGGACAGGTATTCTACGAGCAGTACTTC
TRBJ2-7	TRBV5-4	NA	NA	CASSRVRDEQYF	TGTGCCAGCAGTCGGGTCAGGGACGAGCAGTACTTC
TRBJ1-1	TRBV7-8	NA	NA	CASCLLLDTEAFF	TGTGCCAGCTGCTTATTACTCGACACTGAAGCTTTCTTT
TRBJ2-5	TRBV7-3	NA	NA	CASSLAGTPRETQYF	TGTGCCAGCAGCTTAGCCGGGACACCCCGAGAGACCCAGTACTTC
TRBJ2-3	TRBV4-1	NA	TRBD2	CASSLGTSRYTDTQYF	TGCGCCAGCAGCCTTGGGACTAGCAGATACACGGATACGCAGTATTTT
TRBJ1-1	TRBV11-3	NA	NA	CASSLEAVTRASF	TGTGCCAGCAGCTTAGAGGCTGTTACCCGGGCTTCCTTT
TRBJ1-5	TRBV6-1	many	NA	CASSEGNTNNQPQHF	TGTGCCAGCAGTGAAGGGAACACAAACAATCAGCCCCAGCATTTT
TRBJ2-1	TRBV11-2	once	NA	CARSPRPDTYNEVFF	TGTGCCAGGAGCCCGCGACCGGATACCTACAATGAGGTGTTCTTC
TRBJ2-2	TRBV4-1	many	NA	CASSQERSTMLFF	TGCGCCAGCAGCCAAGAGCGGTCTACTATGCTGTTTTTT
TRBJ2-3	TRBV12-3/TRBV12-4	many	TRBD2	CASSFGGGDTQYF	TGTGCCAGCAGTTTTGGGGGAGGGGATACGCAGTATTTT
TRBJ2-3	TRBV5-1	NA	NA	CASSLASTDTQYF	TGCGCCAGCAGCCTTGCTAGCACAGATACGCAGTATTTT
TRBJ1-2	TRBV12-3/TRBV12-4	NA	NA	CASSQRAYIF	TGTGCCAGCAGCCAGCGGGCCTACATCTTC
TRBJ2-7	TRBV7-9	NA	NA	CASSPTWRQMASYGQYF	TGTGCCAGCAGCCCCACGTGGCGACAAATGGCCTCCTACGGGCAGTACTTC
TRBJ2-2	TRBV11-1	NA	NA	CVSSLTGELFF	TGTGTCAGCAGCCTTACCGGGGAGCTGTTTTTT
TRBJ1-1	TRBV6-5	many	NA	CASSYSGRNTEAFF	TGTGCCAGCAGTTACAGCGGGCGGAACACTGAAGCTTTCTTT
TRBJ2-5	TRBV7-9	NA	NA	CASSPPLARLRGAQYF	TGTGCCAGCAGCCCCCCCCTTGCCAGGCTACGAGGGGCCCAGTACTTC
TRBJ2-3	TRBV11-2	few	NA	CVSSLDRADTQYF	TGTGTCAGCAGCTTAGATCGGGCGGATACGCAGTATTTT
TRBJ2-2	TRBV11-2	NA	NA	CARRNHKNTRELFF	TGTGCCAGGAGGAACCATAAGAACACAAGGGAGCTGTTTTTT
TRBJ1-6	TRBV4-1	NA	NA	CASSQGTMNSPPHF	TGCGCCAGCAGCCAAGGGACAATGAATTCACCCCCCCACTTT
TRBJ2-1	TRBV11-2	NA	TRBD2	CASRRSTSGLENEQFF	TGTGCCAGCAGACGGTCAACTAGCGGGTTAGAAAATGAGCAGTTCTTC
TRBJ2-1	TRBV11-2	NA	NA	CASSISVTYNEQFF	TGTGCCAGCAGCATAAGTGTGACGTACAATGAGCAGTTCTTC
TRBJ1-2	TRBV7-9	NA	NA	CARSGWAEGYGYTF	TGTGCCCGCAGCGGTTGGGCCGAGGGCTATGGCTACACCTTC
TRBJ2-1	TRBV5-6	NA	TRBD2	CASSSLGTSGSWNEQFF	TGTGCCAGCAGCTCTTTAGGGACTAGCGGATCTTGGAATGAGCAGTTCTTC
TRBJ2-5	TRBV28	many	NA	CASSLVLAIQETQYF	TGTGCCAGCAGTTTGGTGCTAGCGATTCAAGAGACCCAGTACTTC
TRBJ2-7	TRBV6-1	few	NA	CARSSYGASYEQYF	TGTGCCAGAAGTTCGTACGGGGCATCCTACGAGCAGTACTTC
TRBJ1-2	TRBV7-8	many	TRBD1	CASSAQTQGAYTF	TGTGCCAGCAGCGCCCAAACACAGGGGGCCTACACCTTC
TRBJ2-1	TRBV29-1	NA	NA	CSVELYSAHQFF	TGCAGCGTTGAACTTTACTCGGCCCATCAGTTCTTC
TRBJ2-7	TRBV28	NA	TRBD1	CASSSGGQGAYEQYF	TGTGCCAGCAGTTCAGGGGGACAGGGAGCCTACGAGCAGTACTTC
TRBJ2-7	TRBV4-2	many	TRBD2	CASSKIAGYEQYF	TGTGCCAGCAGCAAGATAGCGGGGTACGAGCAGTACTTC
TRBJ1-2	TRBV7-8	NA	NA	CAGSLLSLSTPSYTF	TGTGCCGGCAGCTTACTTAGCCTTTCGACACCTAGCTACACCTTC
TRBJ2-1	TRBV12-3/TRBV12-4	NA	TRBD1	CVSTFRDRGNEQFF	TGTGTCAGCACTTTCCGGGACAGGGGAAATGAGCAGTTCTTC
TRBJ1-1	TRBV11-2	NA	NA	CASSRGGDTEAFF	TGTGCCAGCAGCAGGGGTGGGGACACTGAAGCCTTCTTT